This T cell receptor beta chain emerged from a study of a mutant IDH1 vaccine in newly diagnosed glioma. Study-level background: The study gave patients eight vaccinations in weeks 1, 3, 5, 7, 11, 15, 19, 23. Notes on the study in general: Changes in the top peripheral T cell clonotypes seemingly had no bearing on pseudoprogression.

In germline, CDR1 is MGHRA, CDR2 YSYEKL. V lost 4 bases and J lost 3; bases outside the gene matches: 12. This CDR3 region has 16 residues. Described time point: week 23, last vaccination. It was 300 ug of mutant IDH1 20-mer peptide that made up each vaccine dose, given with topical imiquimod. Worth noting for this clone: Its antigen remains unidentified.

Profiling relied on immunoSEQ multiplex PCR, and the TCRdb table lists in-frame clones only, not all of them. The data show around 56,000 clones, with about 81% seen just once and approximately 8.2% held by the top ten. This specimen was PBMCs, taken from a glioma patient whose treatment included an IDH1 peptide vaccine. The rearrangement uses TRBV4-1 and TRBJ2-7, with 7 bases identical to TRBD2. This sequence was found in a woman in her thirties or forties with glioma. Some clones in this sample may be carry-over from other donors' samples. The CDR3 region is CASSPDRSGDYYEQYF. In DNA, the CDR3 is TGCGCCAGCAGCCCGGACCGAAGCGGGGACTACTACGAGCAGTACTTC.